The clone carrying this T cell receptor beta chain was seen just once. What it recognizes is unknown. The CDR3 spans 13 residues. The germline V gene encodes CDR1 SGHTA and CDR2 FQGTGA. Trimming stripped 5 bases from V and 8 bases from J, with 15 bases between. The sample is drawn from a study of CD8+ T cells in alopecia areata. Study at large: Tofacitinib was given for 6 to 18 months, then stopped for 6 months.

It was cDNA, reverse transcribed from extracted RNA, that served as the sequencing template. Assay used: immunoSEQ multiplex PCR; TCRdb lists only in-frame clones, some missing. This sample has 150,000 to 200,000 clones; 55% to 75% occur once, and the top ten carry 5.5%. The treatment: oral pan-JAK inhibitor, 5-10 mg twice daily. Sorting from PBMCs produced CD4+ and CD8+ T cells. Study outcomes and limitations: More clonal than normal scalp was lesional scalp, particularly alopecia totalis/universalis. Scalp and blood samples kept many expanded lesional clones throughout tofacitinib.

This chain uses TRBV7-3 with TRBJ1-1; D is ambiguous. The material sequenced was CD4+ T cells sorted from blood, taken at week 24, from a patient treated with tofacitinib. The sequence derives from a human donor with alopecia areata. The CDR3 nucleotides read TGTGCCAGCAGCGGGGTGGGGAGCGGAGAAGCTTTCTTT. It yields the protein CASSGVGSGEAFF.